Listed below are T cell receptor beta chains from one sample, sequenced in a study of cytomegalovirus exposure and HLA in healthy donors. Assay used: immunoSEQ multiplex PCR; TCRdb lists only in-frame clones, some missing. There are approximately 180,000 clones in the sample; 55% to 75% occur only once, and 2% to 3% lies in the top ten. Sequences were obtained from PBMCs. These receptors all come from a human donor in good health. CDR3s include the opening cysteine and the closing phenylalanine or tryptophan. The order of the fields is V gene, J gene, D gene, clone size, CDR3 DNA, CDR3 protein. The D gene is left open where the match is weak. The size of a clone is reported for some rows only, either as once, few or many, or as a class for expanded clones.

>TRBV9|TRBJ1-4|TRBD1|-
TGTGCCAGCAGCGTTGGGACAGCATCAACTAATGAAAAACTGTTTTTT
CASSVGTASTNEKLFF
>TRBV7-8|TRBJ1-3|-|once
TGTGCCAGCAGCTTAATAGCGGGGTCTGGAAACACCATATATTTT
CASSLIAGSGNTIYF
>TRBV15|TRBJ1-1|TRBD1|-
TGTGCCACCAGCAGAGAGCCCTCACAGGGGGAAGCTTTCTTT
CATSREPSQGEAFF
>TRBV5-6|TRBJ2-7|TRBD1|-
TGTGCCAGCAGCTTAATGTTGGGACAGGGACTCTACGAGCAGTACTTC
CASSLMLGQGLYEQYF
>TRBV7-8|TRBJ2-7|-|-
TGTGCCAGCAGCTTAGCGTCTGCGATCGAGCAGTACTTC
CASSLASAIEQYF
>TRBV5-1|TRBJ2-3|TRBD2|-
TGCGCCAGCAGCCCGGGACTACGCACAGATACGCAGTATTTT
CASSPGLRTDTQYF
>TRBV29-1|TRBJ2-6|-|-
TGCAGCGTTGAGGCGGTCCCTGGGGCCAACGTCCTGACTTTC
CSVEAVPGANVLTF
>TRBV7-2|TRBJ1-5|TRBD1|once
TGTGCCAGCAGCTGGAACAGGGGGGGCAATCAGCCCCAGCATTTT
CASSWNRGGNQPQHF
>TRBV11-2|TRBJ1-3|-|-
TGTGCCAGCAGCTATAGCCGCCTTACAGGATACTCTGGAAACACCATATATTTT
CASSYSRLTGYSGNTIYF
>TRBV7-8|TRBJ2-6|-|-
TGTGCCAGCAGTTTGGACAGACGCTCTGGGGCCAACGTCCTGACTTTC
CASSLDRRSGANVLTF
>TRBV30|TRBJ1-6|-|-
TGTGCCTGGAGTGTACAGAGCTCCTATAATTCACCCCTCCACTTT
CAWSVQSSYNSPLHF
>TRBV9|TRBJ2-1|TRBD2|once
TGTGCCAGCAGCGATAGCGGGGGTGGCCACAATGAGCAGTTCTTC
CASSDSGGGHNEQFF
>TRBV14|TRBJ1-2|TRBD1|-
TGTGCCAGCAGCCGATCGGACAGGGACTATGGCTACACCTTC
CASSRSDRDYGYTF
>TRBV2|TRBJ1-6|TRBD1|-
TGTGCCAGCACCTCAAGGGGCCAGGGGGCAAGCTCCTATAATTCACCCCTCCACTTT
CASTSRGQGASSYNSPLHF
>TRBV5-1|TRBJ2-5|-|-
TGCGCCAGCAGCCTCAACTCGGGGCAAGAGACCCAGTACTTC
CASSLNSGQETQYF
>TRBV11-2|TRBJ1-1|-|-
TGTGCCAGCAGCTTAGGTTATCCCGGGACAAGAAACACTGAAGCTTTCTTT
CASSLGYPGTRNTEAFF
>TRBV6-4|TRBJ2-1|-|-
TGTGCCAGCAGTACTAGCTCAGTCAATGAGCAGTTCTTC
CASSTSSVNEQFF
>TRBV7-9|TRBJ2-6|-|-
TGTGCCAGCAGCTTAGTTTCATCTGGGGCCAACGTCCTGACTTTC
CASSLVSSGANVLTF
>TRBV2|TRBJ1-4|TRBD1|-
TGTGCCAGCAGTAGGGGACAGACTGCAACTAATGAAAAACTGTTTTTT
CASSRGQTATNEKLFF
>TRBV5-1|TRBJ1-3|-|-
TGCGCCAGCAGCTTGGGACTCCCGAGCTCTGGAAACACCATATATTTT
CASSLGLPSSGNTIYF
>TRBV18|TRBJ1-5|-|-
TGTGCCAGCTCAGCAAGAGGAGGAGGCAATCAGCCCCAGCATTTT
CASSARGGGNQPQHF
>TRBV29-1|TRBJ2-2|-|-
TGCAGCGTTGGAGTAACAGCGAACACCGGGGAGCTGTTTTTT
CSVGVTANTGELFF
>TRBV4-3|TRBJ2-2|TRBD2|-
TGCGCCAGCAGCCAAGGACTAGCGGGGCCGAACACCGGGGAGCTGTTTTTT
CASSQGLAGPNTGELFF
>TRBV10-1|TRBJ1-1|-|-
TGCGCCAGCAGTGAGTCTGGGAGGGGGTTAGCTTTCTTT
CASSESGRGLAFF
>TRBV2|TRBJ1-4|-|-
TGTGCCAGCAGTGGAGAGAGGGACACCTCAACTAATGAAAAACTGTTTTTT
CASSGERDTSTNEKLFF
>TRBV2|TRBJ1-5|-|-
TGTGCCAGCAGTCCAGAAACGAATAGCAATCAGCCCCAGCATTTT
CASSPETNSNQPQHF
>TRBV19|TRBJ1-4|-|-
TGTGCCAGTAGTGACACCGGGAGCCCTCATGAAAAACTGTTTTTT
CASSDTGSPHEKLFF
>TRBV4-3|TRBJ1-2|-|-
TGCGCCAGCAGCCAAGTGAGAGGGCAGGTTGGCTACACCTTC
CASSQVRGQVGYTF
>TRBV5-1|TRBJ2-7|TRBD2|-
TGCGCCAGCAGCTCGACTAGCGACTCCTACGAGCAGTACTTC
CASSSTSDSYEQYF
>TRBV10-2|TRBJ2-3|TRBD2|-
TGCGCCAGCAGTGAGTCTGGGGGGGGGAGCACAGATACGCAGTATTTT
CASSESGGGSTDTQYF
>TRBV7-9|TRBJ2-7|-|-
TGTGCCAGCAGCTCCAACTACGAGCAGTACTTC
CASSSNYEQYF
>TRBV18|TRBJ1-2|TRBD1|-
TGTGCCAGCTCACCCCAAACAGGGGGCGGAGGCTACACCTTC
CASSPQTGGGGYTF
>TRBV9|TRBJ1-4|-|-
TGTGCCAGCAGCGTAGGGGGCACTAATGAAAAACTGTTTTTT
CASSVGGTNEKLFF
>TRBV7-2|TRBJ2-3|-|-
TGTGCCAGCAGCCCCGAGGCCCAGGGGATAGATACGCAGTATTTT
CASSPEAQGIDTQYF
>TRBV29-1|TRBJ1-2|TRBD1|-
TGCAGCGGTGGACAGGGAGATGGCTACACCTTC
CSGGQGDGYTF
>TRBV5-1|TRBJ2-1|TRBD2|once
TGCGCCAGCTGTTTGGCGGGGGGTGAATACAATGAGCAGTTCTTC
CASCLAGGEYNEQFF
>TRBV4-2|TRBJ2-3|TRBD2|few
TGTGCCAGCAGCCTCAGCAGTCGGGGGGGCGTCACAGATACGCAGTATTTT
CASSLSSRGGVTDTQYF
>TRBV30|TRBJ1-4|TRBD1|few
TGTGCCTGGAGGACCGGACAGGCAACTAATGAAAAACTGTTTTTT
CAWRTGQATNEKLFF
>TRBV25-1|TRBJ2-7|-|once
TGTGCCAGCAGTGAATCGATAGCTTCCTACGAGCAGTACTTC
CASSESIASYEQYF
>TRBV11-2|TRBJ1-1|TRBD1|-
TGTGCCAGCAGCTTAAACAGGGGGGCTTTCTTT
CASSLNRGAFF
>TRBV7-3|TRBJ2-1|TRBD1|-
TGTGCCAGCAGCCCCCGCCCGGGACAGGCCGGGGTTGAGCAGTTCTTC
CASSPRPGQAGVEQFF
>TRBV6-4|TRBJ2-2|TRBD1|-
TGTGCCAGCAGTTTTGGACAGGGTGCGACCGGGGAGCTGTTTTTT
CASSFGQGATGELFF
>TRBV6-1|TRBJ1-1|-|few
TGTGCCAGCAGTCGTCTAAACACTGAAGCTTTCTTT
CASSRLNTEAFF
>TRBV19|TRBJ2-1|-|few
TGTGCCAGTAGTATAAGCACAGGGAGCTCCTACAATGAGCAGTTCTTC
CASSISTGSSYNEQFF
>TRBV18|TRBJ2-1|TRBD2|-
TGTGCCAGCTCACCATCTAGCGGGGGGGCAGGAAATGAGCAGTTCTTC
CASSPSSGGAGNEQFF
>TRBV19|TRBJ1-1|TRBD1|-
TGTGCCAGTAGGGACGGGACAGGGGGCCTGAACACTGAAGCTTTCTTT
CASRDGTGGLNTEAFF
>TRBV7-3|TRBJ1-1|-|-
TGTGCCAGCAGCGGTCAGGGGCCCACTGAAGCTTTCTTT
CASSGQGPTEAFF
>TRBV28|TRBJ2-7|-|-
TGTGCCAGTACTGGGGGACATAGTTCCTCCGAGCAGTACTTC
CASTGGHSSSEQYF
>TRBV7-2|TRBJ2-5|-|-
TGTGCCAGCAGCTTAGCGGGAGGCGGGGGCTCCCTCAAGACCCAGTACTTC
CASSLAGGGGSLKTQYF
>TRBV6-6|TRBJ2-1|TRBD1|-
TGTGCCAGCACCCAGACAGGGTCCAATGAGCAGTTCTTC
CASTQTGSNEQFF